This T cell receptor (beta chain) was identified during a study of blood T cell repertoires in COVID-19. Study summary: There were acute and convalescent COVID-19 samples, and they came from the United States, Italy and Spain. T cells, B-cell-depleted T cells, or PBMCs provided the cDNA or gDNA that served as material.

This clone was counted a single time. V was shortened by 5 bases and J by 8 bases, with 28 bases between the two germline ends. CDR3 length: 18 residues. CDR1 is SEHNR and CDR2 is FQNEAQ in the germline V gene (reference sequence). Authors' analysis steps: Amplification from reference gene primers served as the basis for estimated nucleated cell counts. Measured with immunoSEQ multiplex PCR; TCRdb has only the in-frame clones, and not every one. V, J and clone size reflect that table, while D and trimming were determined from the DNA. The table includes 300,000 to 450,000 clones, roughly 86% detected once.

The receptor was derived from a human donor in a cohort sampled during active COVID-19. The sequencing input was peripheral blood. This chain joins TRBV7-9 and TRBJ2-1, with D tentatively TRBD1 (6 bases). CDR3 DNA: TGTGCCAGCAGCAACCCGGACTTCCGGACAGCCCCCAGGGATGAGCAGTTCTTC. Protein: CASSNPDFRTAPRDEQFF.